This TCR beta chain was retrieved from a study of cytomegalovirus exposure and HLA in healthy donors (dated by TCRdb to between 2016 and 2019). In the study overall: An earlier analysis of roughly 500 of the donors reported roughly 300 Gb of sequence data and around 120 million unique TCR beta sequences from about 179 million T cells. An early release covering about 600 HLA-typed donors comprised about 310 gigabases of sequencing data and around 85 million unique TCR sequences. Of the approximately 400 genotyped donors, about 80% fell in the genetic ancestry cluster associated with self-reported Caucasian donors. The study was designed to test whether signatures of past pathogen exposure could be identified by cataloging public T cell receptors. The study profiled the T cell repertoires of hundreds of subjects by immunosequencing and related them to cytomegalovirus serostatus. Besides the first cohort of around 670 subjects, a separate validation cohort made up of 120 different subjects was used. To predict cytomegalovirus infection status, the study brought together high-throughput TCR immunosequencing, statistical association of individual TCRs with disease status, and machine learning. To study patterns of TCR occurrence, a later analysis re-analyzed previously published TCR beta repertoires from 700 or so donors and added high-resolution HLA genotyping. In the later analysis, no new phenotypic data were used to find candidate immune exposures; instead, reliance was placed on TCR beta sequences and their occurrence across donors. To decide whether each TCR beta V gene segment behaved as functional or pseudogenic, an earlier analysis of approximately 590 of the donors relied on high-throughput TCR beta sequencing. Donor age, sex, ethnicity and CMV serostatus were compiled together with the repertoire data. In a later genetic analysis, genome-wide SNP genotypes for about 55% of the roughly 700 donors were used, and that subset was treated as a discovery cohort. Every repertoire in the discovery cohort had been generated on one and the same sequencing platform. Both class I and class II loci were covered by HLA typing, at four-digit resolution. The number of typed donors differed by locus: roughly 629-640 for A, B, C, DRB1 and DQB1; some 500 for DQA1; 600 to 610 for DPA1; and approximately 450 for DPB1. Several DR-DQ haplotypes were treated as single units for association and clustering because of strong linkage in the cohort. Across approximately 400 genotyped donors of the cohort, an average of about 250,000 unique TCR beta nucleotide sequences per donor were sequenced, and roughly a sixth of those sequences were non-productive.

Overall study outcomes, separate from this receptor: Because counts were too low, some 17 rarely observed V segments, including chromosome 9 orphons, were left out of the earlier analysis of a few hundred of the donors. In a later analysis, several top co-occurrence clusters were reported to appear linked to parvovirus B19, influenza, CMV and Epstein-Barr virus. The authors suggested that the approach could potentially be generalized to other disease states and immunological phenotypes. Some IMGT-functional V segments, including TRBV6-2 and TRBV6-3, could not be distinguished by the 87-base-pair reads and were therefore excluded. A later analysis associated roughly 17,000 TCR beta sequences with specific HLA alleles at a false discovery rate of 0.05. In a later genetic analysis, a missense DCLRE1C variant was associated with V-gene and J-gene trimming of TCR beta chains, and the association was replicated in an independent cohort. Linkage disequilibrium might explain the correlated functional status among segregating V segments, but an unknown experimental factor could not be ruled out. A group of highly shared sequence variants was considered likely to be a technical artifact of the sequencing pipeline. According to a later analysis, most CMV-associated TCR beta chains appeared to be HLA-restricted, and the HLA associations seemed to be driven largely by CMV exposure. A further reported finding was that TCR beta sequences accurately predicted the HLA-A and HLA-B alleles for most subjects in the first cohort. When HLA alleles, especially DR and DQ, strongly co-occurred, attributing TCR associations to individual alleles was difficult. Broadly in line with IMGT annotations, most TCR beta V segments showed up in productive rearrangements about 90% or about 30% of the time in an earlier analysis of 587 of the donors. This cohort had only TCR beta chains sequenced, and the lack of alpha or paired-chain data limited which features could be detected. According to a later genetic analysis, donors in an Asian-associated ancestry cluster had fewer N-insertions in productive TCRs than the roughly 700-donor mean. For the cohort, immune exposure information was limited to CMV serostatus. Because HLA typing was missing for some donors at each locus, association tests included only the typed subset. In the study, approximately 150 TCR beta chains were listed as associated with cytomegalovirus. Most TCR sequences were observed very rarely across donors, whereas some public TCRs were present in many individuals. Cytomegalovirus status was reported to be diagnosed by the classifier with high specificity and sensitivity in both the original and validation cohorts. In a later analysis, HLA-associated TCR beta chains showed more clonal expansion and lower generation probabilities than non-associated chains that were equally common. Presence/absence analyses assumed roughly uniform sequencing depth across donors, an assumption that may not hold. According to a later analysis, TCR association rates differed among HLA loci, with DRB1 alleles showing the most associated TCRs and HLA-C alleles showing the fewest. A few of the identified cytomegalovirus-associated TCR beta chains were confirmed in vitro to be specific for cytomegalovirus antigens.

The method was the immunoSEQ multiplex PCR assay. For the multiplex PCR, a mixture combining 60 forward primers for TCR Vbeta segments and 13 reverse primers for TCR Jbeta segments was used. Amplification of the CDR3 region of rearranged TCR beta genes was performed with a multiplex PCR assay on genomic DNA. The Illumina HiSeq System was used to sequence the amplified TCR beta libraries as 87-base-pair reads. For the original study's pipeline: A later analysis counted tens of millions of unique TCR beta chains across the 666 repertoires, and 10 million to 12 million of these chains were shared by at least two donors. To remove PCR and sequencing errors, raw reads were error-corrected and collapsed into unique sequences using a nearest-neighbor algorithm that merged closely related sequences. CDR3 sequences were aligned to IMGT reference sequences to assign V, D and J gene segments. For a sequence to be retained, at least a six-nucleotide match to both a V gene segment and a J gene segment was required. A rearrangement was called productive if the CDR3 had no stop codons and remained in frame with V and J, and every other rearrangement was called non-productive. Following IMGT convention, CDR3 was defined as the stretch from the second conserved V-encoded cysteine to the conserved J-encoded phenylalanine. The earlier analysis of about 590 of the donors excluded sequences that lacked an unambiguous match to a single V gene segment. In an earlier analysis of 587 of the donors, V segments were called functional above 56.7% productive rearrangements and were called segregating when the between-donor standard deviation exceeded 5%. A statistical classification framework was built for diagnosing cytomegalovirus status from the catalog of TCR beta chain sequences. V and J gene assignment, in a later analysis, came from comparing TCR nucleotide sequences with IMGT/GENE-DB human TR gene sequences. The TCRdist pipeline was used in a later analysis to assign CDR3 sequences and most-parsimonious VDJ recombination scenarios. In a later analysis, each TCR beta chain was defined by its CDR3 amino acid sequence together with its V-gene family, and reads lacking a unique V-gene family were excluded. In a later analysis, several hundred highly shared, low-generation-probability nucleotide sequences were removed to address suspected cross-contamination and a sequencing artifact. For each public chain, a later analysis derived a clonal expansion index from normalized ranks of inferred template counts within each repertoire. In a later analysis, generation probabilities were computed with a VDJ recombination model fitted to out-of-frame rearrangements, and the resulting probabilities were checked against IGoR. In a later analysis, TCR-TCR, TCR-HLA and TCR-CMV co-occurrence was scored with hypergeometric tests, and a repertoire-size bias correction was applied to TCR pairs. To estimate false discovery rates, a later analysis permuted the HLA or CMV assignments 20 times. In a later analysis, co-occurring TCRs were grouped with DBSCAN, and TCRdist sequence similarity was added when clustering was performed within HLA-allele-positive subsets. For co-occurrence clustering, repertoires with fewer than 30,000 or more than 120,000 public chains were excluded, along with five repertoires with anomalous nucleotide sharing. TCRdb took this table from immuneACCESS and kept in-frame rearrangements with V and J called. Such tables lack part of the clones; where checked against another copy, unresolved V genes explain under half of the gap, and the rest is unexplained. From that table come the V and J calls and clone size; the DNA was used to work out D and trimming. The sample contains 150,000 or so clones, around 81% of them found a single time. 2% to 3% of the sample belongs to the ten largest clones.

In the case of this clone: Its cognate antigen has yet to be identified. Base-call qualities are not available, and no considerably larger clone is one nucleotide away.

The cohort comprised 710 or so healthy bone marrow donors. Cohort members were all nominally healthy when sampled, although unrecorded immune exposures were likely present. The donor was CMV seronegative and was included in the group of a few hundred seronegative cohort members. Every donor gave a peripheral blood sample, and the peripheral blood mononuclear cells from that sample were used for TCR beta sequencing. The Qiagen DNeasy Blood Extraction Kit was used to extract genomic DNA from the blood cell samples. CDR1 and CDR2 (MNHNS, SASEGT) derive from the germline V gene. From the cysteine up to the phenylalanine, the CDR3 has a length of 14 residues. The only DNA kept is the CDR3, 42 bases in frame from the first base. Germline trimming: 7 bases from V, 3 bases from J; junction bases outside gene matches: 8.

The rearranged chain carries TRBV6-1 and TRBJ2-7; 8 junctional bases match TRBD1. The specimen was PBMCs. This receptor was obtained from a man aged 50-60 years in good health and CMV-seronegative. The CDR3 region: CASTKQGGLYEQYF. The bases are TGTGCCAGCACCAAACAGGGGGGTCTCTACGAGCAGTACTTC.